The next 30 T cell receptor beta chains were all read from a single sample in a study of blood T cell repertoires in COVID-19. TCRdb's copy holds only in-frame clones and misses some; the assay was immunoSEQ multiplex PCR. The sample has 470,000 or so clones, roughly 89% seen once; the top ten hold 4% to 5.5%. Sequencing was done on a sample of peripheral blood. These receptors were taken from a woman aged 25 to 39 with acute or convalescent COVID-19.

The rearrangement joins TRBV7-9 to TRBJ2-5, with D maybe TRBD2 (7 bases). The CDR3 extends over 18 amino acids. The V end lost 7 bases, the J end lost 5 bases, and 29 bases lay between the germline ends. Germline-derived CDR1 and CDR2 are SEHNR and FQNEAQ (reference sequence). The chain's CDR3 is CASTGRGFRGPSRETQYF. The DNA for the CDR3 is TGTGCCAGCACAGGGAGGGGGTTTAGAGGCCCCTCCAGGGAGACCCAGTACTTC.

Worth noting for this clone: One junction end disagrees with the germline gene, perhaps due to a read error. The V gene is TRBV7-3, the J gene TRBJ2-5; 7 positions agree with TRBD2. The CDR3 runs 11 residues. The germline V gene encodes CDR1 SGHTA and CDR2 FQGTGA. In DNA form, the CDR3 reads TGTGCCAGCAGCCAAGGGAGGGAGATCCACTTC. It specifies CASSQGREIHF.

The rearrangement joins TRBV5-1 to TRBJ2-2; no clear D gene. The CDR3 is 14 residues long. Germline loops: CDR1 SGHRS, CDR2 YFSETQ. V shed 6 bases and J shed 3 bases, with 12 bases lying between them. The DNA of the CDR3 is TGCGCCAGCACGCGACTGGAAGACACCGGGGAGCTGTTTTTT. Protein sequence: CASTRLEDTGELFF. The variable domain in full, with the rest retrieved from reference TRBV5-1 and TRBJ2-2, is KAGVTQTPRYLIKTRGQQVTLSCSPISGHRSVSWYQQTPGQGLQFLFEYFSETQRNKGNFPGRFSGRQFSNSRSEMNVSTLELGDSALYLCASTRLEDTGELFFGEGSRLTVL.

This chain links TRBV30 with TRBJ2-5; TRBD2 might be the D (6 bases). Trimming removed 4 bases from V and 9 bases from J, with 18 bases in between. Germline-derived CDR1 and CDR2 are GTSNPN and SVGIG (reference sequence). The CDR3 contains 13 residues. As DNA, the CDR3 is TGTGCCTGGACCCGCGGGGATTTCCCGGCCCAGTACTTC. It is translated as CAWTRGDFPAQYF.

This chain links TRBV9 with TRBJ2-1; tentatively, D is TRBD2 (5 bases). CDR3 length: 13 residues. V lost 0 bases, J lost 8 bases, and 9 bases lay in between. CDR1 is SGDLS, CDR2 YYNGEE, per germline. The CDR3 bases are TGTGCCAGCAGCGTAGCTGCGGGCTATGAGCAGTTCTTC. It encodes CASSVAAGYEQFF. The whole variable domain, remainder taken from reference TRBV9 and TRBJ2-1, is DSGVTQTPKHLITATGQRVTLRCSPRSGDLSVYWYQQSLDQGLQFLIQYYNGEERAKGNILERFSAQQFPDLHSELNLSSLELGDSALYFCASSVAAGYEQFFGPGTRLTVL.

This rearrangement joins TRBV7-7 to TRBJ2-1; 13 bases fit TRBD2. Germline V gives CDR1 SSHAT, CDR2 FNYEAQ (reference sequence). The V gene end was trimmed by 5 bases and the J gene end by 5 bases; junction bases not matched to a gene: 9. The CDR3 loop spans 17 amino acids. The CDR3 coding sequence is TGTGCCAGCAGCAAACTAGCGGGGGGGTCGGGAAACAATGAGCAGTTCTTC. It is translated as CASSKLAGGSGNNEQFF. The full variable domain, rest sourced from reference TRBV7-7 and TRBJ2-1, is GAGVSQSPRYKVTKRGQDVTLRCDPISSHATLYWYQQALGQGPEFLTYFNYEAQPDKSGLPSDRFSAERPEGSISTLTIQRTEQRDSAMYRCASSKLAGGSGNNEQFFGPGTRLTVL.

The J gene is TRBJ2-7, the V gene TRBV9; tentative D call: TRBD2 (6 bases). This CDR3 is built from 15 residues. Per the germline V gene, CDR1 is SGDLS and CDR2 is YYNGEE. The V gene lost 4 bases and the J gene lost 3 bases, with 17 bases spanning the gap. CDR3 sequence: CASSPGGIFGYEQYF. The CDR3 nucleotides read TGTGCCAGCAGCCCTGGGGGGATCTTCGGCTACGAGCAGTACTTC.

The chain couples TRBV7-3 to TRBJ2-1; D is possibly TRBD1 (5 bases). CDR1 SGHTA and CDR2 FQGTGA come from the germline V gene. This CDR3 contains 14 residues. Trimming took off 5 bases at V and 6 bases at J, with 14 bases between the two ends. The CDR3 DNA reads as TGTGCCAGCAGCCTGGTGCAGGGTATCAATGAGCAGTTCTTC. This translates into CASSLVQGINEQFF.

Only one count was recorded for this clone. The chain couples TRBV5-1 to TRBJ1-2; TRBD1 agrees at 10 bases. J was trimmed by 1 base and V by 5 bases; bases with no gene match: 8. The V gene's germline CDR1 is SGHRS and CDR2 YFSETQ. This CDR3 has 16 amino acids. CDR3 nucleotides: TGCGCCAGCAGATATCGCGGGACAGGGGATAACTATGGCTACACCTTC. It encodes CASRYRGTGDNYGYTF.

The chain joins TRBV28 to TRBJ2-7; 8 nucleotides align to TRBD1. Per the germline V gene, CDR1 is MDHEN and CDR2 is SYDVKM. The V segment lost 6 bases and the J segment 8 bases; nucleotides outside the gene matches: 15. CDR3 length: 15 amino acids. CDR3 region: CASSTEGQGYIQQYF. The CDR3 bases are TGTGCCAGCAGCACCGAAGGACAGGGCTATATCCAGCAGTACTTC.

This rearrangement joins TRBV10-3 to TRBJ1-1, with TRBD1 identical over 7 bases. Germline CDR1 is ENHRY and CDR2 is SYGVKD. V lost 4 bases, J lost 4 bases, and 3 bases stayed unmatched. This CDR3 has 13 amino acids. CDR3 DNA sequence: TGTGCCATCAGTGTACGACAGGGCACTGAAGCTTTCTTT. As protein: CAISVRQGTEAFF.

The rearrangement links TRBV6-4 to TRBJ2-3; 14 bases line up with TRBD2. V lost 7 bases to trimming and J lost 6 bases; unmatched junction nucleotides: 12. This CDR3 has 17 residues. Germline CDR1 is MRHNA and CDR2 is SNTAGT. The CDR3 reads CASNLKGLAGVFDTQYF. In DNA, the CDR3 is TGTGCCAGCAACTTAAAGGGACTAGCGGGGGTCTTCGATACGCAGTATTTT.

This clone has a count of ten or more. The rearrangement joins TRBV18 to TRBJ1-2; D is possibly TRBD1 (6 bases). The CDR3 is 17 amino acids. Per germline, CDR1 KGHSH and CDR2 LQKENI. The V end lost 3 bases, the J end lost 6 bases, and 23 bases lay between the germline ends. CDR3 coding DNA: TGTGCCAGCTCACCGAGCTTACACAGGGATCCCCGCCATGGCTACACCTTC. This codes for CASSPSLHRDPRHGYTF. Variable domain in full (rest from reference TRBV18 and TRBJ1-2): NAGVMQNPRHLVRRRGQEARLRCSPMKGHSHVYWYRQLPEEGLKFMVYLQKENIIDESGMPKERFSAEFPKEGPSILRIQQVVRGDSAAYFCASSPSLHRDPRHGYTFGSGTRLTVV.

This clone was seen more than once but under ten times. The V gene is TRBV7-9, the J gene TRBJ2-7; 8 bases map to TRBD1. The CDR3 contains 14 residues. Germline lookup yields CDR1 SEHNR and CDR2 FQNEAQ (reference sequence). J lost 5 bases, V lost 6 bases, and 9 bases had no gene match. CDR3 in amino acids: CASRGQAVSHEQYF. For the CDR3, the DNA is TGTGCCAGCAGGGGACAGGCCGTGTCACACGAGCAGTACTTC.

V gene TRBV5-4 combines with J gene TRBJ2-3, with 10 bases lining up with TRBD1. The CDR3 runs 15 residues. The germline V gene has CDR1 SGHNT and CDR2 YYREEE (reference sequence). Trimming at V came to 4 bases and at J to 3 bases, leaving 5 bases not matched to a gene. This chain's CDR3 is CASSQGQGGTDTQYF. The CDR3 DNA reads as TGTGCCAGCAGCCAAGGACAGGGGGGAACAGATACGCAGTATTTT.

A single count supports this clone. The chain carries TRBV6-1 and TRBJ1-3; a possible D gene is TRBD1 (6 bases). Trimming took off 4 bases at V and 0 bases at J, with 13 bases between the two ends. The CDR3 runs to 16 residues. CDR1 is MNHNS, CDR2 SASEGT, per germline. CDR3: CASSAGDKVSGNTIYF. In DNA form, the CDR3 reads TGTGCCAGCAGTGCAGGGGACAAAGTCTCTGGAAACACCATATATTTT.

V usage is TRBV10-3 and J usage is TRBJ1-2; possibly TRBD1 for D (6 bases). The germline gives CDR1 ENHRY, CDR2 SYGVKD. The CDR3 consists of 14 residues. V gave up 2 bases and J gave up 10 bases, with 17 bases separating them. In DNA, the CDR3 is TGTGCCATCAGTGAGGTACGGACAGCTCTTCACTACACCTTC. It yields the protein CAISEVRTALHYTF.

The chain carries TRBV5-4 and TRBJ2-1, with 7 nucleotides matching TRBD1. There are 16 residues in the CDR3. Losses at the gene ends were 0 bases for V and 1 base for J; bases not matched to a gene: 4. Germline V CDR1 and CDR2: SGHNT, YYREEE (reference sequence). The CDR3 coding sequence is TGTGCCAGCAGCTTGGGGGACAGAAATTCCTACAATGAGCAGTTCTTC. It codes for CASSLGDRNSYNEQFF.

The chain employs TRBV27 and TRBJ2-5, with 12 bases identical to TRBD2. The germline V gene has CDR1 MNHEY and CDR2 SMNVEV (reference sequence). The CDR3 is 16 amino acids. The V segment lost 0 bases and the J segment 7 bases; nucleotides outside the gene matches: 6. The CDR3 here is CASSLSTSGGLGTQYF. The DNA of the CDR3 is TGTGCCAGCAGTTTATCGACTAGCGGGGGTTTAGGGACCCAGTACTTC.

The V gene is TRBV3-1 (or the pseudogene TRBV3-2), the J gene TRBJ2-3; 7 bases match TRBD2. This CDR3 has 14 residues. Germline lookup yields CDR1 LGHDT and CDR2 YNNKEL (reference sequence). The CDR3 is CATEAGESTDTQYF. CDR3 in DNA: TGTGCTACCGAGGCGGGGGAAAGCACAGATACGCAGTATTTT.

About this clone: Distinct nucleotide sequences in the sample also encode this CDR3. The chain joins TRBV27 to TRBJ2-7; TRBD1 matches 7 bases. The ends lost 5 bases at V and 4 bases at J; junction bases unmatched: 8. The V gene's germline CDR1 is MNHEY and CDR2 SMNVEV (reference sequence). This CDR3 has 14 amino acids. The CDR3 protein is CASSARQGRYEQYF. In DNA, the CDR3 is TGTGCCAGCAGTGCACGACAGGGAAGGTACGAGCAGTACTTC.

This rearrangement joins TRBV19 to TRBJ1-6; a weak D match, TRBD1 (5 bases). V gave up 6 bases and J gave up 13 bases, with 19 bases separating them. CDR3 length equals 14 residues. The germline V gene has CDR1 LNHDA and CDR2 SQIVND (reference sequence). The CDR3 reads CASSSGTAGEPLHF. CDR3 DNA sequence: TGTGCCAGTAGCAGCGGGACCGCGGGGGAGCCCCTCCACTTT.

This clone was counted a few times. The V call is TRBV12-3 or TRBV12-4, the J call TRBJ2-7, with D perhaps matching TRBD1 (5 bases). This CDR3 region has 13 residues. With 5 bases removed from V and 3 bases from J, the gap between germline ends came to 11 bases. This CDR3 reads CASSKGQNYEQYF. CDR3 nucleotide sequence: TGTGCCAGCAGTAAGGGGCAGAACTACGAGCAGTACTTC.

In this sample, this clone turned up once. The rearrangement links TRBV9 to TRBJ2-3; 10 bases are a match to TRBD2. Germline V CDR1 and CDR2: SGDLS, YYNGEE. Germline trimming cut 3 bases from V and 1 base from J; bases unmatched to any gene: 2. The CDR3 length is 15 residues. CDR3 region: CASSAGLAGTDTQYF. DNA of the CDR3: TGTGCCAGCAGCGCTGGACTAGCGGGCACAGATACGCAGTATTTT.

The chain recombines TRBV5-4 with TRBJ2-6, with D perhaps TRBD2 (6 bases). V shed 0 bases and J shed 0 bases, with 10 bases lying between them. The germline V gene has CDR1 SGHNT and CDR2 YYREEE (reference sequence). The CDR3 consists of 17 residues. This CDR3 reads CASSLDLGLSGANVLTF. CDR3 in DNA: TGTGCCAGCAGCTTGGATCTGGGACTCTCTGGGGCCAACGTCCTGACTTTC.

The chain is built from TRBV4-1 and TRBJ2-7; 7 bases are shared with TRBD1. CDR1 MGHRA and CDR2 YSYEKL come from the germline V gene. The ends lost 0 bases at V and 3 bases at J; junction bases unmatched: 8. The CDR3 totals 16 residues. Here the CDR3 reads CASSQDEEQGFYEQYF. The CDR3 DNA is TGCGCCAGCAGCCAAGACGAGGAACAGGGGTTCTACGAGCAGTACTTC.

The CDR3 DNA reads TGTGCCAGCAGTTCCATTGGCAATCAGCCCCAGCATTTT. Translated, it gives CASSSIGNQPQHF. The chain joins TRBV5-6 to TRBJ1-5; D is ambiguous. The CDR3 has 13 residues. Trimming left V 5 bases short and J 2 bases short, with 8 bases between. Germline loops: CDR1 SGHDT, CDR2 YYEEEE.

The V call is TRBV5-1, the J call TRBJ2-3; 8 positions match TRBD2. In germline, CDR1 is SGHRS, CDR2 YFSETQ. The V segment lost 0 bases and the J segment 0 bases; nucleotides outside the gene matches: 3. The CDR3 spans 16 residues. CDR3 nucleotides: TGCGCCAGCAGCTTGGGAGCGGGGGTGAGCACAGATACGCAGTATTTT. Protein sequence: CASSLGAGVSTDTQYF.

The chain employs TRBV6-5 and TRBJ2-1, with D possibly being TRBD1 (6 bases). V lost 3 bases and J 4 bases, leaving 13 bases between the germline ends. This CDR3 has 15 amino acids. Looked up from germline, CDR1 is MNHEY and CDR2 is SVGAGI. The CDR3 bases are TGTGCCAGCAGTTATTTGGGGGCGCGGTACAATGAGCAGTTCTTC. Translating it yields CASSYLGARYNEQFF.

The V gene is TRBV2, the J gene TRBJ2-3; perhaps TRBD1 as D (6 bases). Trimming removed 2 bases at V and 9 bases at J, with 18 bases between. CDR1 and CDR2 from the germline V gene are SNHLY and FYNNEI. The CDR3 spans 15 residues. This CDR3 is CASSERGVGADTQYF. The CDR3 DNA reads as TGTGCCAGCAGTGAAAGAGGAGTGGGGGCCGACACGCAGTATTTT.